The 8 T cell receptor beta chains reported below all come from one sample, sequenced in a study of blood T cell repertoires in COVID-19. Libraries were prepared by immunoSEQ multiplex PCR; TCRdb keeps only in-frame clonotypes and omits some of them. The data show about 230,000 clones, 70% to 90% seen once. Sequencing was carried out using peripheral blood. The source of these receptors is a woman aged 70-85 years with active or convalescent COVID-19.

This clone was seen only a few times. CDR3: CASRRGWNRDQPQHF. In DNA, the CDR3 is TGTGCCAGCAGGCGGGGGTGGAACAGGGATCAGCCCCAGCATTTT. This rearrangement joins TRBV28 to TRBJ1-5, with D maybe TRBD1 (6 bases). Germline CDR1 and CDR2: MDHEN and SYDVKM. CDR3 length equals 15 residues. Trimming took off 6 bases at V and 5 bases at J, with 17 bases between the two ends.

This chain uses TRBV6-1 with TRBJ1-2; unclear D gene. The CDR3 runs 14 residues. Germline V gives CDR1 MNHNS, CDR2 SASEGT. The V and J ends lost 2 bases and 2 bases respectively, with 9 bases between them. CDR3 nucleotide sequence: TGTGCCAGCAGTGAATCGCGGGGAAACTATGGCTACACCTTC. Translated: CASSESRGNYGYTF.

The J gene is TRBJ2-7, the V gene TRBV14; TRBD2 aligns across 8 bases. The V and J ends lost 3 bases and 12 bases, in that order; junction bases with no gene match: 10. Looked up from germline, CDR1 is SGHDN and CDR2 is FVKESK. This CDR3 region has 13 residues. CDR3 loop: CASSQEVAGPGYF. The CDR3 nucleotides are TGTGCCAGCAGCCAGGAAGTAGCGGGACCCGGGTACTTC.

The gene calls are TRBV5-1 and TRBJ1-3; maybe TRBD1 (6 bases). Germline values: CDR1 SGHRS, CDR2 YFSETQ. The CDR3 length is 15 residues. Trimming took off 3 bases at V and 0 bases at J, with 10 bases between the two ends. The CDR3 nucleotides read TGCGCCAGCAGCTCGACAGGTACCTCTGGAAACACCATATATTTT. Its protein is CASSSTGTSGNTIYF.

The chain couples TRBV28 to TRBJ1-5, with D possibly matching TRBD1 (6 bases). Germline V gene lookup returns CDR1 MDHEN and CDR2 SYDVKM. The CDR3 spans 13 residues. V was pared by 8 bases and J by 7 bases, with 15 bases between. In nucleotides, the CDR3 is TGTGCCAGCGATCGGGGGGGCGGACAGCCCCAGCATTTT. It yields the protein CASDRGGGQPQHF.

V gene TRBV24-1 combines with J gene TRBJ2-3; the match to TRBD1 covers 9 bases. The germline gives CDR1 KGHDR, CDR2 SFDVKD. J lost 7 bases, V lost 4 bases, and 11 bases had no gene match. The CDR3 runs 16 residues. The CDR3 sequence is CATSDRPGQGYNTQYF. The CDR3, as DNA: TGTGCCACCAGTGACCGGCCGGGACAGGGATACAATACGCAGTATTTT.

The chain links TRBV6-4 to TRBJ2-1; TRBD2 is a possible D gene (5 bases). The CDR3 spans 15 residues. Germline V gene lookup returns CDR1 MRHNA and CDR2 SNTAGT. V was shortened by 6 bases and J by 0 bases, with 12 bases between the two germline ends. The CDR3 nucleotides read TGTGCCAGCAGGGTCTTTAGCGCCTCCTACAATGAGCAGTTCTTC. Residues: CASRVFSASYNEQFF.

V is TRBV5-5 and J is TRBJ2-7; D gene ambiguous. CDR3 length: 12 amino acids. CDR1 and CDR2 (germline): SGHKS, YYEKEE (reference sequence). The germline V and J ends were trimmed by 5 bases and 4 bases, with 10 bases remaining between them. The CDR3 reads CASSQALYEQYF. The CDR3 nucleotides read TGTGCCAGCAGTCAGGCACTGTACGAGCAGTACTTC. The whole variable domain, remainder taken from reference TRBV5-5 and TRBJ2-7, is DAGVTQSPTHLIKTRGQQVTLRCSPISGHKSVSWYQQVLGQGPQFIFQYYEKEERGRGNFPDRFSARQFPNYSSELNVNALLLGDSALYLCASSQALYEQYFGPGTRLTVT.